This section outlines one TCR beta chain sequence together with its context. This clone was recorded a few times. Its antigen remains undetermined. Per-nucleotide qualities are absent, and no much larger clonotype sits a single base away. The CDR3 covers 15 residues, taking in both the cysteine and the phenylalanine. The entry retains the CDR3 DNA only, 45 bases that are in frame from base 1. Sequences SGHRS (CDR1) and YFSETQ (CDR2) are obtained from the germline V gene. Trimming accounts for 2 bases at V and 6 bases at J, while the number of junction bases matched to no gene is 4. The data were obtained in a study of blood T cell repertoires in COVID-19 (dated by TCRdb to the early 2020s). Turning to the overall study: Samples from collaborators originated in the United States, Italy and Spain and spanned both the acute and convalescent phases of COVID-19. The prospective study material was composed of cDNA or gDNA derived from T cells, B-cell-depleted T cells, or PBMCs. Deeply sampled blood TCRbeta repertoires from subjects exposed to, actively infected with, or recovered from COVID-19 were included in the dataset. The repertoires were made available in a free public database intended to serve as a resource for research on the immune response to SARS-CoV-2. The samples were drawn from the first 160 participants of the ongoing ImmuneRACE study and from 1,254 subjects provided by 6 global collaborators. Sample metadata almost always included a de-identified subject ID, COVID-19 status, age in years and sex. Where available, HLA class I and class II types were taken from metadata supplied by the sample provider and were not determined by assay-based typing. The full study reports these points: The quantity of clinical and demographic metadata differed by source and by participant and was supplied without curation.

TCRbeta CDR3 regions were amplified from genomic DNA by means of the immunoSEQ Assay, a bias-controlled multiplex PCR. The study's own analysis went as follows. Nucleated cell counts per sample were estimated from amplification of reference gene primers within the assay. To quantify the absolute abundance of each unique TCRbeta CDR3 rearrangement, sequence reads were collapsed and filtered. For each sample, productive Simpson clonality was calculated as the square root of Simpson's diversity index over productive rearrangements. The clones in this table, taken by TCRdb from immuneACCESS, are in-frame only. Not every clone is retained; where verified, under half of the shortfall comes from an unresolved V gene, and the cause of the rest is unknown. V, J and clone size reflect that table, while D and trimming were determined from the DNA. Across this sample there are 250,000 to 350,000 clones, with approximately 84% seen only once. Approximately 1.5% of the sample comes from the top ten.

In Seattle, one collaborating source enrolled patients while the infection was active and tracked those patients longitudinally over the course of disease. Whole blood was collected in K2EDTA tubes by collaborating institutions according to the institutions' own protocols. Collaborator samples were shipped for TCRbeta analysis as frozen whole blood, isolated PBMCs, or DNA extracted from either sample type. This chain joins TRBV5-1 to TRBJ1-6, with 8 bases matching TRBD1. The TCR was taken from a human donor with COVID-19, enrolled during active disease. The donor label of this sample is uncertain. The sequencing sample was made of peripheral blood. The CDR3: CASSLGTGRNSPLHF. The DNA sequence is as follows: TGCGCCAGCAGCTTAGGGACAGGTCGTAATTCACCCCTCCACTTT.